The source of this TCR beta chain is a study of blood T cell repertoires in COVID-19. Study-wide context: COVID-19 samples from acute and convalescent phases originated in the United States, Italy and Spain. Nucleic acid was either cDNA or gDNA, and it came from T cells, B-cell-depleted T cells, or PBMCs.

The germline gives CDR1 SGDLS, CDR2 YYNGEE. This CDR3 has 14 amino acids. V shed 0 bases and J shed 4 bases, with 10 bases lying between them. Assay: immunoSEQ multiplex PCR; the TCRdb copy retains only in-frame clones and omits some. The sample has about 87,000 clones, around 87% seen once. The sequencing sample was made of peripheral blood. The chain joins TRBV9 to TRBJ1-2; D gene ambiguous. This clonotype was obtained from a human donor with acute or convalescent COVID-19. The donor label of this sample is uncertain. The DNA for the CDR3 is TGTGCCAGCAGCGTAGAGGCGGTAAGCTATGGCTACACCTTC. Translation gives CASSVEAVSYGYTF.